A selection of T cell receptor beta chains follows, all from one sample in a study of T-cell memory formation after mild COVID-19. Using its own MiXCR run on the 5' RACE reads, TCRdb lists one record per CDR3 protein. Of around 300,000 distinct CDR3 sequences in the sample, 10% to 15% were seen once. Sequences were obtained from PBMCs or a T cell subset sorted from them (not recorded which). Receptors were obtained from a man aged 18 to 35 who had mild COVID-19 (a few samples of this study predate the infection). Cell type and time point are not known. Each CDR3 is given with its conserved first and last residue. The order of the fields is V gene, J gene, clone size, D gene, CDR3 protein, CDR3 DNA. The D gene is left open where the match is weak. The size entry is marked missing in some rows and otherwise reads once, few, many or a size class.

>TRBV7-2|TRBJ2-2|few|.
CASNIGGLYGELFF
TGTGCCAGCAACATCGGGGGCCTCTACGGGGAGCTGTTTTTT
>TRBV7-9|TRBJ2-7|.|.
CASEAVSYEQYF
TGTGCCAGCGAGGCGGTCTCCTACGAGCAGTACTTC
>TRBV11-2|TRBJ1-1|few|.
CASSTGGEEAFF
TGTGCCAGCAGCACCGGGGGTGAGGAAGCTTTCTTT
>TRBV29-1|TRBJ2-6|few|.
CSVETGRSGANVLTF
TGCAGCGTAGAAACAGGGCGCTCTGGGGCCAACGTCCTGACTTTC
>TRBV10-3|TRBJ2-2|few|.
CAIRGENTGELFF
TGTGCCATCAGGGGAGAGAACACCGGGGAGCTGTTTTTT
>TRBV4-3|TRBJ2-7|.|TRBD2
CASSQDISGGSEQYF
TGCGCCAGCAGCCAAGATATTTCGGGGGGGAGCGAGCAGTACTTC
>TRBV27|TRBJ1-2|few|.
CASSLSRSYFSGYTF
TGTGCCAGCAGTTTGAGCAGGTCTTATTTCTCTGGCTACACCTTC
>TRBV2|TRBJ2-1|.|.
CASTRNRGRNEQFF
TGTGCCAGCACCCGAAATCGGGGGCGGAATGAGCAGTTCTTC
>TRBV18|TRBJ2-1|.|.
CASSPEPGLDNEQFF
TGTGCCAGCTCACCGGAGCCGGGTCTGGACAATGAGCAGTTCTTC
>TRBV2|TRBJ1-2|many|.
CASSPLGTSYGYTF
TGTGCCAGCAGTCCCCTTGGGACAAGCTATGGCTACACCTTC
>TRBV5-1|TRBJ1-2|few|.
CASSLAQREGYTF
TGCGCCAGCAGCTTGGCCCAACGGGAAGGCTACACCTTC
>TRBV6-2/TRBV6-3|TRBJ1-5|.|TRBD1
CASRTGRPPQHF
TGTGCCAGCAGGACAGGGAGGCCGCCCCAGCATTTT
>TRBV20-1|TRBJ2-2|few|.
CSARVDWNTGELFF
TGCAGTGCTAGAGTAGACTGGAACACCGGGGAGCTGTTTTTT
>TRBV5-1|TRBJ1-4|few|.
CASSREGSPTNEKLFF
TGCGCCAGCAGCCGGGAGGGCAGCCCAACTAATGAAAAACTGTTTTTT
>TRBV7-3|TRBJ2-1|few|.
CASSPKPGVHSYNEQFF
TGTGCCAGCAGCCCCAAGCCGGGGGTTCACTCCTACAATGAGCAGTTCTTC
>TRBV18|TRBJ2-5|.|.
CASSPASGETQYF
TGTGCCAGCTCACCTGCCAGTGGGGAGACCCAGTACTTC
>TRBV2|TRBJ2-1|.|.
CASRGAGEQFF
TGTGCCAGCAGGGGGGCTGGGGAGCAGTTCTTC
>TRBV20-1|TRBJ2-5|.|TRBD1
CSARGDSIQETQYF
TGCAGTGCTAGAGGGGACAGTATCCAAGAGACCCAGTACTTC
>TRBV10-3|TRBJ2-7|.|.
CATQNAGASYEQYF
TGTGCCACCCAGAACGCCGGGGCCTCCTACGAGCAGTACTTC
>TRBV21-1|TRBJ2-1|.|.
CASSPQRGRDRGYNEQFF
TGTGCCAGCAGCCCCCAAAGAGGTCGGGACAGGGGTTACAATGAGCAGTTCTTC
>TRBV4-3|TRBJ2-1|.|.
CASSQDFAGKAYNEQFF
TGCGCCAGCAGCCAAGATTTTGCGGGGAAAGCCTACAATGAGCAGTTCTTC
>TRBV12-3/TRBV12-4|TRBJ1-1|many|.
CASSFSVNTEAFF
TGTGCCAGCAGTTTTTCGGTGAACACTGAAGCTTTCTTT
>TRBV12-3/TRBV12-4|TRBJ2-3|few|.
CASSFGTDTDTQYF
TGTGCCAGCAGTTTCGGGACGGACACAGATACGCAGTATTTT
>TRBV20-1|TRBJ2-7|once|.
CSALHSLGTLTYEQYF
TGCAGTGCTCTTCACTCTCTCGGGACACTTACCTACGAGCAGTACTTC
>TRBV9|TRBJ1-2|.|.
CASSERTGHGYTF
TGTGCCAGCAGCGAGAGGACCGGGCATGGCTACACCTTC
>TRBV15|TRBJ2-7|few|TRBD1
CATSGTGSHEQYF
TGTGCCACCTCGGGGACAGGGTCCCACGAGCAGTACTTC
>TRBV13|TRBJ2-5|.|TRBD2
CASSSGGAETQYF
TGTGCCAGCAGCAGCGGGGGGGCGGAGACCCAGTACTTC
>TRBV20-1|TRBJ1-5|.|.
CSASGPGGNQPQHF
TGCAGTGCTAGTGGTCCAGGGGGCAATCAGCCCCAGCATTTT
>TRBV5-1|TRBJ2-5|many|.
CASSRVPLREETQYF
TGCGCCAGCAGCCGTGTCCCGTTGAGGGAAGAGACCCAGTACTTC
>TRBV6-5|TRBJ1-5|few|TRBD1
CASTYWERGPQQPQHF
TGTGCCAGCACCTACTGGGAGAGGGGGCCTCAACAGCCCCAGCATTTT
>TRBV10-2|TRBJ2-1|few|.
CASSKPPQFF
TGCGCCAGCAGTAAACCACCTCAGTTCTTC
>TRBV4-2|TRBJ2-5|.|.
CASSQGDSQETQYF
TGTGCCAGCAGCCAAGGGGACTCCCAAGAGACCCAGTACTTC
>TRBV9|TRBJ2-3|few|TRBD1
CASSGGTARTDTQYF
TGTGCCAGCAGCGGGGGGACAGCCCGCACAGATACGCAGTATTTT
>TRBV29-1|TRBJ1-5|.|.
CSVGAAGRNQPQHF
TGCAGCGTAGGAGCCGCAGGGCGGAATCAGCCCCAGCATTTT
>TRBV27|TRBJ2-5|.|.
CASSLYGQQETQYF
TGTGCCAGCAGTTTATACGGGCAGCAAGAGACCCAGTACTTC
>TRBV4-1|TRBJ2-5|few|TRBD2
CASSQESGGRWAQYF
TGCGCCAGCAGCCAAGAATCGGGGGGACGGTGGGCCCAGTACTTC
>TRBV7-9|TRBJ2-3|.|TRBD1
CASSLGGQGTDTQYF
TGTGCCAGCAGCTTAGGGGGACAGGGCACAGATACGCAGTATTTT
>TRBV6-2/TRBV6-3|TRBJ2-7|few|TRBD1
CASSGRGQTYEQYF
TGTGCCAGCAGTGGCCGGGGACAGACCTACGAGCAGTACTTC
>TRBV6-2/TRBV6-3|TRBJ2-5|few|TRBD1
CASSYPDRGETQYF
TGTGCCAGCAGTTACCCGGACAGGGGAGAGACCCAGTACTTC
>TRBV6-5|TRBJ1-1|few|.
CASSYSEIMNTEAFF
TGTGCCAGCAGTTACTCAGAAATAATGAACACTGAAGCTTTCTTT
>TRBV6-5|TRBJ2-1|.|.
CASHDGGTVHYNEQFF
TGTGCCAGCCATGACGGCGGGACAGTACACTACAATGAGCAGTTCTTC
>TRBV4-1|TRBJ2-5|.|.
CASSQAVQETQYF
TGCGCCAGCAGCCAAGCCGTCCAAGAGACCCAGTACTTC
>TRBV9|TRBJ1-1|.|.
CASSPWSRTNTEAFF
TGTGCCAGCAGCCCTTGGAGCAGGACGAACACTGAAGCTTTCTTT
>TRBV5-1|TRBJ2-7|.|TRBD1
CASGRQGTYEQYF
TGCGCCAGCGGCCGACAGGGGACCTACGAGCAGTACTTC
>TRBV6-5|TRBJ2-3|few|.
CASSPTWGSNVDTQYF
TGTGCCAGCAGTCCGACCTGGGGCAGCAACGTAGATACGCAGTATTTT
>TRBV6-2/TRBV6-3|TRBJ1-6|.|.
CASRGWSPLHF
TGTGCCAGCAGAGGCTGGTCACCCCTCCACTTT
>TRBV7-9|TRBJ2-3|.|.
CASSLDGRTDTQYF
TGTGCCAGCAGCTTAGACGGGCGCACAGATACGCAGTATTTT
>TRBV5-1|TRBJ2-5|few|TRBD2
CARGTADRPTGGEETQYF
TGCGCCAGGGGGACTGCCGACCGTCCCACCGGGGGGGAAGAGACCCAGTACTTC
>TRBV6-6|TRBJ1-3|few|.
CASIQQGSGNTIYF
TGTGCCAGCATTCAACAAGGGTCTGGAAACACCATATATTTT
>TRBV25-1|TRBJ2-3|.|TRBD1
CASSHNDRAPTDTQYF
TGTGCCAGCAGCCACAACGACAGGGCCCCCACAGATACGCAGTATTTT
>TRBV7-6|TRBJ1-1|many|.
CASRPGAHTEAFF
TGTGCCAGCCGACCAGGGGCCCACACTGAAGCTTTCTTT
>TRBV12-3/TRBV12-4|TRBJ1-4|.|.
CASSGPPGGPKLFF
TGTGCCAGCAGTGGCCCCCCAGGTGGCCCTAAACTGTTTTTT